Listed below are T cell receptor beta chains from one sample, sequenced in a study of persistence of HIV-infected CD4 T cells. These TCRs are of unknown antigen specificity. The method was immunoSEQ multiplex PCR; TCRdb's version includes in-frame clones alone and lacks a portion of them. The sample carries some 37,000 clones, 82% recorded once. Specimen: cultured CD4+ T cells from PBMCs, collected from a patient who received antiretroviral therapy. Receptors originate from an adult with HIV. The donor label of this sample is uncertain. Each CDR3 is given with its conserved first and last residue. The D gene is left open where the match is weak. Expanded clones are given a class, and other clones once, few, many or no size at all.

abundance	d_gene	v_gene	j_gene	CDR3aa	CDR3nt
NA	NA	TRBV6-5	TRBJ1-2	CASSPRGSHGYTF	TGTGCCAGCAGCCCGAGGGGGTCCCATGGCTACACCTTC
NA	NA	TRBV24-1	TRBJ1-1	CATSADGINTEAFF	TGTGCCACCAGTGCCGACGGCATCAACACTGAAGCTTTCTTT
NA	TRBD2	TRBV5-1	TRBJ2-7	CASSPLSAGEYEQYF	TGCGCCAGCAGCCCGTTATCGGCGGGGGAGTACGAGCAGTACTTC
NA	TRBD2	TRBV24-1	TRBJ2-3	CATSRTSGGGSTQYF	TGTGCCACCAGCCGAACTAGCGGGGGAGGAAGTACGCAGTATTTT
NA	TRBD1	TRBV2	TRBJ1-1	CASSVPDRGTEAFF	TGTGCCAGCAGTGTCCCGGACAGGGGGACGGAAGCTTTCTTT
NA	TRBD2	TRBV30	TRBJ2-2	CAWSLGTSGTLRELFF	TGTGCCTGGAGTCTAGGGACTAGCGGGACCTTGCGGGAGCTGTTTTTT
NA	NA	TRBV19	TRBJ1-6	CASTEPNSPLHF	TGTGCCAGTACAGAACCAAATTCACCCCTCCACTTT
few	NA	TRBV6-5	TRBJ1-1	CASRDGTTEAFF	TGTGCCAGCAGAGACGGGACGACTGAAGCTTTCTTT
few	TRBD1	TRBV5-1	TRBJ1-1	CASSKTGNSEAFF	TGCGCCAGCAGCAAGACAGGGAACAGTGAAGCTTTCTTT
NA	NA	TRBV24-1	TRBJ1-5	CATRIGRASNQPQHF	TGTGCCACCAGGATAGGACGGGCTAGCAATCAGCCCCAGCATTTT
NA	TRBD1	TRBV27	TRBJ1-2	CASSLGQGRLYGYTF	TGTGCCAGCAGTTTAGGACAGGGGCGTCTTTATGGCTACACCTTC
NA	NA	TRBV28	TRBJ2-5	CASTQGGGEETQYF	TGTGCCAGCACCCAAGGAGGGGGGGAGGAGACCCAGTACTTC
NA	NA	TRBV2	TRBJ1-1	CASSGHLEGYTEAFF	TGTGCCAGCAGTGGCCATCTCGAGGGCTACACTGAAGCTTTCTTT
once	NA	TRBV24-1	TRBJ1-2	CATSDHNYGYTF	TGTGCCACCAGTGACCATAACTATGGCTACACCTTC
NA	NA	TRBV27	TRBJ1-3	CASRGSGNTIYF	TGTGCCAGCAGGGGTTCTGGAAACACCATATATTTT
NA	NA	TRBV28	TRBJ1-5	CASSFRTSNDQPQHF	TGTGCCAGCAGTTTTCGGACCTCTAACGACCAGCCCCAGCATTTT
NA	TRBD1	TRBV4-2	TRBJ2-7	CASSQDVQGTYEQYF	TGTGCCAGCAGCCAAGATGTACAGGGGACCTACGAGCAGTACTTC
NA	TRBD1	TRBV14	TRBJ2-2	CASSQGQGPTGELFF	TGTGCCAGCAGCCAAGGACAGGGACCCACCGGGGAGCTGTTTTTT
NA	TRBD1	TRBV7-9	TRBJ2-5	CASSPLGDRAAETQYF	TGTGCCAGCAGCCCCCTGGGGGACAGGGCGGCAGAGACCCAGTACTTC
NA	NA	TRBV19	TRBJ2-3	CASSINQATDTQYF	TGTGCCAGTAGTATTAATCAGGCCACAGATACGCAGTATTTT
once	TRBD2	TRBV5-4	TRBJ2-3	CASSLDSGGPSTDTQYF	TGTGCCAGCAGCTTAGATAGCGGGGGGCCCAGCACAGATACGCAGTATTTT
NA	TRBD1	TRBV29-1	TRBJ1-1	CSADRGLNTEAFF	TGCAGCGCAGACAGGGGTTTGAACACTGAAGCTTTCTTT
NA	NA	TRBV24-1	TRBJ1-4	CATSDWQGEKLFF	TGTGCCACCAGTGATTGGCAGGGTGAAAAACTGTTTTTT
NA	NA	TRBV3-1/TRBV3-2	TRBJ2-1	CASSQIRVGNEQFF	TGTGCCAGCAGCCAAATTAGGGTGGGCAATGAGCAGTTCTTC
few	TRBD1	TRBV4-1	TRBJ1-3	CASSPQALGQGAGNTIYF	TGCGCCAGCAGCCCCCAAGCCCTCGGACAGGGGGCTGGAAACACCATATATTTT
few	NA	TRBV5-1	TRBJ1-3	CASSLGTAGNTIYF	TGCGCCAGCAGCTTGGGTACAGCTGGAAACACCATATATTTT
NA	NA	TRBV6-5	TRBJ1-2	CASSYFGVGYGYTF	TGTGCCAGCAGTTACTTCGGGGTAGGCTATGGCTACACCTTC
NA	NA	TRBV12-3/TRBV12-4	TRBJ1-2	CASSLSGAGGYTF	TGTGCCAGCAGCTTGAGCGGGGCGGGTGGCTACACCTTC
NA	NA	TRBV6-2/TRBV6-3	TRBJ1-1	CASSYGQNTEAFF	TGTGCCAGCAGTTACGGGCAAAACACTGAAGCTTTCTTT
once	NA	TRBV7-7	TRBJ2-1	CASSLAQNSNEQFF	TGTGCTAGCAGCTTAGCCCAGAACAGTAATGAGCAGTTCTTC
NA	NA	TRBV6-2/TRBV6-3	TRBJ1-2	CASSYSAGYYGYTF	TGTGCCAGCAGTTACTCGGCAGGGTACTATGGCTACACCTTC
NA	NA	TRBV7-3	TRBJ1-5	CASSLLPNQPQHF	TGTGCCAGCAGCTTACTCCCAAATCAGCCCCAGCATTTT
once	NA	TRBV6-5	TRBJ1-6	CASSQGGRGTLHF	TGTGCCAGCAGCCAAGGGGGGAGAGGAACCCTCCACTTT
NA	TRBD1	TRBV6-5	TRBJ1-1	CASSLAGGKTEAFF	TGTGCCAGCAGTTTGGCAGGGGGCAAAACTGAAGCTTTCTTT
NA	NA	TRBV5-1	TRBJ1-1	CASSLPGGETEAFF	TGCGCCAGCAGCCTCCCAGGTGGAGAAACTGAAGCTTTCTTT
NA	TRBD1	TRBV7-3	TRBJ1-2	CASSLGTESNYGYTF	TGTGCCAGCAGCCTTGGGACAGAGAGCAACTATGGCTACACCTTC
NA	NA	TRBV5-5	TRBJ1-2	CASSLDGLGGYTF	TGTGCCAGCAGCTTGGATGGTCTTGGTGGCTACACCTTC
NA	TRBD1	TRBV7-9	TRBJ1-3	CASSFDRGAGNTIYF	TGTGCCAGCAGCTTCGACAGGGGCGCGGGAAACACCATATATTTT
NA	NA	TRBV2	TRBJ1-2	CASSGGSNRVKGYTF	TGTGCCAGCAGCGGAGGGTCAAACAGGGTTAAGGGCTACACCTTC
NA	NA	TRBV10-3	TRBJ2-5	CAIGFGETQYF	TGTGCCATCGGGTTCGGAGAGACCCAGTACTTC
NA	TRBD1	TRBV5-4	TRBJ2-2	CASSVPGQGAGELFF	TGTGCCAGCAGCGTCCCGGGACAGGGGGCCGGGGAGCTGTTTTTT
NA	TRBD1	TRBV7-3	TRBJ2-4	CASSLTGGLSIQYF	TGTGCCAGCAGCTTGACAGGGGGCTTGTCCATTCAGTACTTC
NA	TRBD2	TRBV20-1	TRBJ2-5	CSASISGASTVEETQYF	TGCAGTGCTAGTATTAGCGGGGCCTCGACAGTCGAAGAGACCCAGTACTTC
NA	NA	TRBV15	TRBJ1-2	CATSRDSAGSGYTF	TGTGCCACCAGCAGAGATTCGGCAGGGAGCGGCTACACCTTC
NA	NA	TRBV6-1	TRBJ1-2	CASSEFREGYTF	TGTGCCAGCAGTGAATTTAGGGAAGGCTACACCTTC
NA	NA	TRBV5-5	TRBJ1-1	CASSLGVGGGRSYTEAFF	TGTGCCAGCAGCTTGGGGGTCGGGGGTGGCAGGTCTTACACTGAAGCTTTCTTT
NA	NA	TRBV2	TRBJ1-2	CASSGRGGNYGYTF	TGTGCCAGCAGTGGTAGGGGGGGGAACTATGGCTACACCTTC
NA	TRBD1	TRBV9	TRBJ1-2	CASSPTTGVHGYTF	TGTGCCAGCAGCCCGACGACAGGGGTCCATGGCTACACCTTC